The 32 T cell receptor beta chains below come from one sample, sequenced in a study of neurological immune-mediated disorders. One entry per CDR3 protein results from TCRdb running MiXCR on the 5' RACE reads. The sample consists of approximately 30,000 distinct CDR3 sequences, around 5.9% of them appearing once. Material for sequencing was CD4+ T cells from blood. Receptor source: a woman between 50 and 59 years old in good health.

This clonotype was counted many times. V usage is TRBV6-1 and J usage is TRBJ2-2; the D is unclear. Looked up from germline, CDR1 is MNHNS and CDR2 is SASEGT. V shed 3 bases and J shed 1 base, with 6 bases lying between them. The CDR3 covers 14 residues. The CDR3 DNA reads TGTGCCAGCAGTGAGGTCGGGAACACCGGGGAGCTGTTTTTT. Amino acid sequence: CASSEVGNTGELFF.

This clonotype was picked up many times. The chain is built from TRBV20-1 and TRBJ1-2; 7 bases agree with TRBD1. The junction had 16 bases not matched to a gene; V was cut back by 6 bases and J by 12 bases. This CDR3 region has 13 residues. Germline loops: CDR1 DFQATT, CDR2 SNEGSKA (reference sequence). This chain's CDR3 is CSALYRNQGGHTF. In DNA form, the CDR3 reads TGCAGTGCCCTCTACAGAAACCAGGGGGGACACACCTTC.

This clonotype was observed at least ten times. This chain links TRBV18 with TRBJ2-2, with no clear D. The V gene lost 5 bases and the J gene lost 2 bases, with 3 bases spanning the gap. This CDR3 has 12 residues. CDR1 KGHSH and CDR2 LQKENI come from the germline V gene. CDR3 sequence (DNA): TGTGCCAGCTCAGCCAACACCGGGGAGCTGTTTTTT. It codes for CASSANTGELFF. Full variable domain (missing parts from reference TRBV18 and TRBJ2-2): NAGVMQNPRHLVRRRGQEARLRCSPMKGHSHVYWYRQLPEEGLKFMVYLQKENIIDESGMPKERFSAEFPKEGPSILRIQQVVRGDSAAYFCASSANTGELFFGEGSRLTVL.

This clonotype was seen at least ten times. The CDR3 here is CASSLTRYDTQYF. CDR3 nucleotide sequence: TGTGCCAGCAGCCTGACTAGATACGATACGCAGTATTTT. V and J are TRBV5-5 and TRBJ2-3, with TRBD2 as a possible D gene (6 bases). In germline, CDR1 is SGHKS, CDR2 YYEKEE (reference sequence). Trimming took off 4 bases at V and 6 bases at J, with 12 bases between the two ends. The CDR3 covers 13 residues.

This clonotype came up many times. This rearrangement joins TRBV3-1 to TRBJ2-4, with 7 bases fitting TRBD2. V was pared by 3 bases and J by 6 bases, with 2 bases of the junction left unmatched. CDR1 is LGHDT, CDR2 YNNKEL, per germline (reference sequence). The length of the CDR3 is 13 residues. The CDR3 bases are TGTGCCAGCAGCCAGGGGAGGGGAAACATTCAGTACTTC. The encoded protein is CASSQGRGNIQYF.

This clonotype was picked up many times. V gene TRBV24-1 combines with J gene TRBJ2-5, with 7 positions matching TRBD1. From germline, CDR1 is KGHDR and CDR2 SFDVKD. The CDR3 has 14 amino acids. The trim removed 4 bases at V and 5 bases at J, leaving 6 bases unmatched. Here the CDR3 DNA reads TGTGCCACCAGTGAGGGGACAGCAAGGGAGACCCAGTACTTC. Translation gives CATSEGTARETQYF.

This clonotype was counted ten times or more. The chain joins TRBV2 to TRBJ2-2, with TRBD2 as a possible D gene (6 bases). Trimming pared 1 base from V and 1 base from J, leaving 7 bases between. The germline V gene encodes CDR1 SNHLY and CDR2 FYNNEI. CDR3 size: 15 residues. CDR3: CASSEVRGNTGELFF. DNA of the CDR3: TGTGCCAGCAGTGAAGTGCGGGGGAACACCGGGGAGCTGTTTTTT.

This clonotype was counted many times. The gene calls are TRBV6-1 and TRBJ1-5; D remains unclear. CDR1 is MNHNS and CDR2 is SASEGT in the germline V gene. V was clipped by 3 bases and J by 4 bases, with 7 bases between them. This CDR3 contains 13 residues. CDR3 DNA sequence: TGTGCCAGCAGTGAGACAAGGAATCAGCCCCAGCATTTT. The encoded protein is CASSETRNQPQHF.

This clonotype showed up many times. The chain couples TRBV29-1 to TRBJ2-3, with 13 positions matching TRBD2. CDR3 length equals 15 residues. Germline CDR1 reads SQVTM; CDR2 reads ANQGSEA. Trimming at V came to 6 bases and at J to 5 bases, leaving 8 bases not matched to a gene. The CDR3 is CSVTILAGGGDTQYF. CDR3 nucleotides: TGCAGCGTGACGATACTAGCGGGAGGGGGAGATACGCAGTATTTT.

This clonotype was recorded many times. This rearrangement joins TRBV11-1 to TRBJ2-1; tentative D call: TRBD1 (6 bases). CDR1 and CDR2 from the germline V gene are SGHAT and FQDESV (reference sequence). CDR3 length equals 15 residues. The ends were cut back, 1 base at V and 5 bases at J, with 12 bases in the middle. Written as DNA, the CDR3 is TGTGCCAGCAGCTTAGGGATGGGGACAAACAATGAGCAGTTCTTC. Amino acid sequence: CASSLGMGTNNEQFF.

This chain joins TRBV29-1 and TRBJ2-1, with D tentatively TRBD2 (6 bases). Germline CDR1 and CDR2: SQVTM and ANQGSEA. The CDR3 is 13 residues long. The V gene lost 7 bases and the J gene lost 7 bases, with 17 bases spanning the gap. The CDR3 loop is CSAEVGGRNEQFF. The CDR3 coding sequence is TGCAGCGCCGAGGTGGGGGGAAGGAATGAGCAGTTCTTC.

By share of the sample, this clonotype is medium-sized (0.01 to 0.1%). The V and J genes are TRBV24-1 and TRBJ2-3; D perhaps matches TRBD2 (5 bases). CDR1 is KGHDR, CDR2 SFDVKD, per germline. Trimming stripped 5 bases from V and 2 bases from J, with 13 bases between. The CDR3 totals 15 residues. CDR3 loop: CATSVGRAATDTQYF. CDR3 bases: TGTGCCACCAGTGTTGGGCGGGCTGCCACAGATACGCAGTATTTT.

This clonotype showed up many times. This chain links TRBV18 with TRBJ2-6; D ambiguous. V was trimmed by 3 bases and J by 4 bases, leaving 10 bases between them. The CDR3 sequence is 15 residues long. CDR1 KGHSH and CDR2 LQKENI come from the germline V gene. The CDR3 DNA reads as TGTGCCAGCTCACCCCAGGAAGGAGGGGCCAACGTCCTGACTTTC. Its translation is CASSPQEGGANVLTF.

CDR3 coding DNA: TGTGCCAGCAGCTCCCTGGGGGATCCAAATACGCAGTATTTT. It encodes CASSSLGDPNTQYF. This rearrangement joins TRBV7-2 to TRBJ2-3; D might be TRBD1 or TRBD2, each matching 5 bases. The V end was cut by 4 bases, the J end by 7 bases, with 15 bases between. The CDR3 consists of 14 residues. Per the germline V gene, CDR1 is SGHTA and CDR2 is FQGNSA.

At least ten counts were recorded for this clonotype. The V call is TRBV4-1, the J call TRBJ2-1; TRBD2 matches at 10 bases. Losses at the gene ends were 4 bases for V and 2 bases for J; bases not matched to a gene: 11. Germline V lookup: CDR1 MGHRA, CDR2 YSYEKL. This CDR3 has 18 residues. The CDR3 reads CASSREVAGGLPYNEQFF. In nucleotides, the CDR3 is TGCGCCAGCAGCCGAGAAGTAGCGGGGGGTTTACCCTACAATGAGCAGTTCTTC.

In its sample, this clonotype was seen many times. The chain couples TRBV7-9 to TRBJ2-7, with 10 bases lining up with TRBD2. V lost 1 base, J lost 1 base, and 16 bases stayed unmatched. The germline CDR1 and CDR2 sequences are SEHNR and FQNEAQ (reference sequence). This CDR3 is 20 amino acids long. For the CDR3, the DNA is TGTGCCAGCAGCTTAGGCTCGAGTCCCTCTGGACTAGCGGTGTCCTACGAGCAGTACTTC. Translation: CASSLGSSPSGLAVSYEQYF.

This clonotype was recorded many times. The chain couples TRBV9 to TRBJ2-5; 7 bases align to TRBD1. The CDR3 totals 14 residues. Germline V CDR1 and CDR2: SGDLS, YYNGEE. J was trimmed by 5 bases and V by 0 bases; bases with no gene match: 4. CDR3 region: CASSVGQGWETQYF. The CDR3 bases are TGTGCCAGCAGCGTAGGACAGGGTTGGGAGACCCAGTACTTC.

This clonotype was detected many times. The chain has TRBV18 and TRBJ2-2, with TRBD1 matching over 8 bases. Germline V lookup: CDR1 KGHSH, CDR2 LQKENI. V shed 0 bases, J shed 4 bases, and the junction held 4 bases outside the gene matches. This CDR3 region has 16 residues. Written as DNA, the CDR3 is TGTGCCAGCTCACCACCGGCCAGGGGGCTCACCGGGGAGCTGTTTTTT. It specifies CASSPPARGLTGELFF.

This clonotype was counted many times. The chain employs TRBV15 and TRBJ1-3; D not certain. V shed 5 bases and J shed 1 base, with 15 bases lying between them. In germline, CDR1 is LNHNV, CDR2 YYDKDF (reference sequence). The CDR3 has 16 amino acids. The CDR3 DNA sequence: TGTGCCACCAGCCCACGCGGGAGTTGGTCTGGAAACACCATATATTTT. Encoded protein: CATSPRGSWSGNTIYF.

This clonotype has at least ten counts. This rearrangement joins TRBV12-5 to TRBJ2-7; D unresolved. Germline CDR1 is LGHNT and CDR2 is FRNRAP. The CDR3 runs 11 residues. The V gene lost 3 bases and the J gene lost 3 bases, with 3 bases spanning the gap. The CDR3 coding sequence is TGTGCTAGTGGTTTAAACTACGAGCAGTACTTC. Protein: CASGLNYEQYF.

Many counts were recorded for this clonotype. This chain uses TRBV7-2 with TRBJ2-7; 10 bases are a match to TRBD1. The ends lost 3 bases at V and 6 bases at J; junction bases unmatched: 8. Germline loops: CDR1 SGHTA, CDR2 FQGNSA. This CDR3 has 15 residues. The CDR3 DNA reads TGTGCCAGCAGCTTCCTGGGACAGGGGCTGGGCGAGCAGTACTTC. Protein sequence: CASSFLGQGLGEQYF.

There are many counts of this clonotype. This chain joins TRBV6-6 and TRBJ2-1; possibly TRBD1 or TRBD2 for D (6 bases each). Germline CDR1 MNHNY, CDR2 SVGAGI (reference sequence). CDR3 size: 13 residues. V gave up 11 bases and J gave up 13 bases, with 24 bases separating them. In DNA, the CDR3 is TGTGCCGCCGGGGGCGGGATTTTGTCGGGACAGTTCTTC. It is translated as CAAGGGILSGQFF.

This clonotype was found many times. This chain links TRBV7-2 with TRBJ2-7; 10 nucleotides agree with TRBD1. CDR1 and CDR2 (germline): SGHTA, FQGNSA. The CDR3 extends over 15 amino acids. Trimming took 0 bases from V and 5 from J; bases not matched to a gene: 4. The CDR3 DNA follows: TGTGCCAGCAGCTTAGCGGGACAGGGGATCCACGAGCAGTACTTC. The encoded protein is CASSLAGQGIHEQYF.

This clonotype appeared many times. The gene calls are TRBV5-1 and TRBJ2-1; 7 bases align to TRBD2. The CDR3 consists of 17 residues. CDR1 and CDR2 (germline): SGHRS, YFSETQ. With V trimmed by 4 bases and J by 0 bases, 10 bases remained unmatched. For the CDR3, the DNA is TGCGCCAGCAGCGCCCGCCCGACTAGCATCTCCTACAATGAGCAGTTCTTC. This encodes CASSARPTSISYNEQFF.

This clonotype occurred many times. This CDR3 is CASNTRDSTLYGYTF. CDR3 nucleotides: TGTGCCAGCAATACCCGGGACAGTACCCTCTATGGCTACACCTTC. The chain employs TRBV2 and TRBJ1-2, with 7 bases that match TRBD1. CDR3 length: 15 amino acids. Looked up from germline, CDR1 is SNHLY and CDR2 is FYNNEI. The V and J ends lost 7 bases and 4 bases, in that order; junction bases with no gene match: 12.

This clonotype was seen at least ten times. The chain combines TRBV5-1 with TRBJ1-4, with unresolved D. CDR3 size: 15 residues. The germline gives CDR1 SGHRS, CDR2 YFSETQ. V was trimmed by 4 bases and J by 2 bases, leaving 12 bases between them. In DNA form, the CDR3 reads TGCGCCAGCAGCCCGGGAGGTTTGACTAATGAAAAACTGTTTTTT. Translating gives CASSPGGLTNEKLFF.

This clonotype was counted at least ten times. J is TRBJ2-7 and V is TRBV15; 10 bases match TRBD1. Trimming took 0 bases from V and 11 from J; bases not matched to a gene: 16. CDR1 is LNHNV and CDR2 is YYDKDF in the germline V gene (reference sequence). CDR3 size: 17 residues. The CDR3 DNA reads TGTGCCACCAGCAGAGAAACCGGGACAGGGGCCTCGGCGGCCAAGTACTTC. It is translated as CATSRETGTGASAAKYF.

Points on this clonotype: The DNA is omitted, as the CDR3 cannot be located on it reliably, and the CDR3 follows TCRdb's listing. This rearrangement joins TRBV7-3 to TRBJ2-5. The length of the CDR3 is 18 amino acids, counting both ends. Germline V gene data show CDR1 as SGHTA and CDR2 as FQGTGA. The CDR3 protein is CASSFYICSAIGQETQYF.

There are many counts of this clonotype. The chain links TRBV28 to TRBJ2-7; D is possibly TRBD1 or TRBD2 (5 bases each). V was cut by 5 bases and J by 3 bases, with 20 bases left in between. Per the germline V gene, CDR1 is MDHEN and CDR2 is SYDVKM. There are 16 residues in the CDR3. The CDR3 sequence: CASSPFGAGTYYEQYF. The CDR3 DNA follows: TGTGCCAGCAGTCCATTCGGGGCAGGGACCTACTACGAGCAGTACTTC.

This clonotype has at least ten counts. The chain carries TRBV3-1 and TRBJ1-5, with a weak D call TRBD1 (5 bases). CDR3 length equals 15 residues. The V gene lost 2 bases and the J gene lost 6 bases, with 14 bases spanning the gap. The germline CDR1 and CDR2 sequences are LGHDT and YNNKEL (reference sequence). The CDR3 loop is CASSQSGGGSQPQHF. Here the CDR3 DNA reads TGTGCCAGCAGCCAATCCGGCGGGGGAAGTCAGCCCCAGCATTTT.

Many counts were recorded for this clonotype. The chain links TRBV7-2 to TRBJ2-1, with D hard to call. This CDR3 has 15 amino acids. The V gene lost 5 bases and the J gene lost 0 bases, with 11 bases spanning the gap. Looked up from germline, CDR1 is SGHTA and CDR2 is FQGNSA. CDR3 amino acids: CASSQQISSYNEQFF. The CDR3 DNA reads as TGTGCCAGCAGCCAGCAGATAAGCTCCTACAATGAGCAGTTCTTC.

This clonotype appeared many times. The rearrangement uses TRBV12-3 or TRBV12-4 and TRBJ1-4; D may be TRBD1 (6 bases). The CDR3 consists of 17 residues. V was shortened by 3 bases and J by 0 bases, with 14 bases between the two germline ends. The CDR3 here is CASSFRQGTTTNEKLFF. CDR3 coding DNA: TGTGCCAGCAGTTTCCGGCAGGGGACGACAACTAATGAAAAACTGTTTTTT.